This TCR beta chain was obtained from a study of cytomegalovirus exposure and HLA in healthy donors. Overall study results and limits: Analysis was carried out at a later point, and it linked a missense DCLRE1C variant to TCR beta V- and J-gene trimming. In vitro testing confirmed a few CMV-associated chains as specific for CMV antigens.

PCR employed 60 Vbeta and 13 Jbeta primers. Repertoires were generated with immunoSEQ multiplex PCR, while TCRdb's copy carries only in-frame clones and drops some. The table shows roughly 150,000 clones, with roughly 85% occurring only once. This clone was seen a single time. The antigen is undetermined. CDR3 size: 16 residues. After removal of 4 bases from V and 0 bases from J, the junction contained 5 bases not matched to a gene. Germline CDR1 reads GTSNPN; CDR2 reads SVGIG (reference sequence). Sequencing used PBMCs. The V gene is TRBV30, the J gene TRBJ1-6; 8 bases fit TRBD1. This receptor was identified in a man in his thirties or forties in good health and CMV-seronegative. The CDR3 DNA reads as TGTGCCTGGAATAGGGACAGGAGCTCCTATAATTCACCCCTCCACTTT. Translated, it gives CAWNRDRSSYNSPLHF.